This TCR beta chain is drawn from a study of blood T cells in healthy people across ages. This clonotype was detected a few times. Healthy individuals of Caucasian origin from Russia, aged about 6 to 95, served as donors. Next came a second PCR, run for about 7 to 12 cycles, which used a sample-barcoded 5' primer along with a J-beta primer mix. TCRdb ran MiXCR on the 5' RACE reads and lists one entry per CDR3 protein. This table holds 500,000 to 550,000 distinct CDR3 sequences, around 24% found once. CDR3 length equals 16 residues. Trimming took 7 bases from V and 2 from J, leaving 24 bases between them. Germline loops: CDR1 SQVTM, CDR2 ANQGSEA. These data also formed part of another study, on T cells of mothers and their children. That paper adds: Mother-child pairs who were related displayed a slightly higher overlap than unrelated pairs, a difference that was non-significant.

The V and J genes are TRBV29-1 and TRBJ2-7; TRBD2 might be the D (6 bases). The sequence came from a boy between 10 and 17 years old in good health. Sequencing was done on a sample of blood. CDR3 in amino acids: CSAWVGTGTVTYEQYF. In DNA, the CDR3 is TGCAGCGCTTGGGTGGGAACCGGGACTGTGACCTACGAGCAGTACTTC.